These T cell receptor beta chains were read from a single sample in a study of T cell repertoires in cytomegalovirus infection. TCRdb recomputed calls from the reads with MiXCR, one row per CDR3 protein. The repertoire has some 700,000 distinct CDR3 sequences, around a third of them found once; the top ten carry over 15%. For these receptors, no antigen is known. This specimen was cultured PBMCs, taken from culture after CMV antigen stimulation. These TCRs come from a human donor in good health (CMV status not recorded). Some clones in this sample may be carry-over from other donors' samples. Both conserved end residues are trimmed from each CDR3. Fields, in order: CDR3 protein, V gene, J gene.

cdr3_aa: ASSLRNGGIDTEAF; v_call: TRBV7-6; j_call: TRBJ1-1
cdr3_aa: ASSQEGSGNTIY; v_call: TRBV3-1; j_call: TRBJ1-3
cdr3_aa: ASSQGLAGGRYNEQF; v_call: TRBV4-1; j_call: TRBJ2-1
cdr3_aa: ASSTQGNEQY; v_call: TRBV7-9; j_call: TRBJ2-7
cdr3_aa: ASRTSMGLATYEQY; v_call: TRBV11-2; j_call: TRBJ2-7
cdr3_aa: ASSYAVGAINEKLF; v_call: TRBV7-9; j_call: TRBJ1-4
cdr3_aa: SARVGGDAYEQY; v_call: TRBV20-1; j_call: TRBJ2-7
cdr3_aa: ASSLFAGAYEQY; v_call: TRBV7-6; j_call: TRBJ2-7
cdr3_aa: ATSDFRGSGANVLT; v_call: TRBV24-1; j_call: TRBJ2-6
cdr3_aa: ASSYRGGRAADYGYT; v_call: TRBV7-8; j_call: TRBJ1-2
cdr3_aa: ASSLRARDTQY; v_call: TRBV5-4; j_call: TRBJ2-3
cdr3_aa: ASSLNGDSRQETQY; v_call: TRBV11-2; j_call: TRBJ2-5
cdr3_aa: ASSLNRGGSAEAF; v_call: TRBV7-2; j_call: TRBJ1-1
cdr3_aa: ASSLGLASMETQY; v_call: TRBV5-4; j_call: TRBJ2-5
cdr3_aa: ASSSRGRGAGYT; v_call: TRBV28; j_call: TRBJ1-2
cdr3_aa: ASRPLGTAVYQPQH; v_call: TRBV28; j_call: TRBJ1-5
cdr3_aa: ASSFRGLAGGQETQY; v_call: TRBV7-2; j_call: TRBJ2-5
cdr3_aa: ASSPILAGTYEQY; v_call: TRBV4-1; j_call: TRBJ2-7
cdr3_aa: ASHSGQRTRETQY; v_call: TRBV2; j_call: TRBJ2-5
cdr3_aa: ASSLGQGLTGDIQPQH; v_call: TRBV23-1; j_call: TRBJ1-5
cdr3_aa: SATNPVTSGRAGQF; v_call: TRBV20-1; j_call: TRBJ2-1
cdr3_aa: ASRLDRGAF; v_call: TRBV12-3/TRBV12-4; j_call: TRBJ1-1
cdr3_aa: ASSWPGGDSPLH; v_call: TRBV2; j_call: TRBJ1-6
cdr3_aa: ATSTGPPGQGGSNQPQH; v_call: TRBV15; j_call: TRBJ1-5
cdr3_aa: SASYGTVSNQPQH; v_call: TRBV20-1; j_call: TRBJ1-5
cdr3_aa: ASSLAGTGYYGYT; v_call: TRBV7-2; j_call: TRBJ1-2
cdr3_aa: ASSRGTGKTDTQY; v_call: TRBV5-4; j_call: TRBJ2-3
cdr3_aa: ASSQEFGRDGSYEQY; v_call: TRBV4-3; j_call: TRBJ2-7
cdr3_aa: ASSFLEWGDNEQF; v_call: TRBV4-1; j_call: TRBJ2-1
cdr3_aa: ASTGGSTDTQY; v_call: TRBV27; j_call: TRBJ2-3
cdr3_aa: ASSNDRRTQY; v_call: TRBV7-2; j_call: TRBJ2-5
cdr3_aa: ASSLGRGIGPRNSPLH; v_call: TRBV11-2; j_call: TRBJ1-6
cdr3_aa: ASRIRGLAGGPRDEQF; v_call: TRBV6-5; j_call: TRBJ2-1
cdr3_aa: ASSFGTGIRSPLH; v_call: TRBV12-3/TRBV12-4; j_call: TRBJ1-6